A single sample gave rise to the 18 T cell receptor beta chains below, sequenced in a study of shared clonotypes between healthy human individuals. Sequencing was performed with immunoSEQ multiplex PCR; in TCRdb, only in-frame clones are kept and a portion is missing. The sample consists of around 2.5 million clones, approximately 94% of them appearing once. The sample consisted of naive CD4+ T cells from PBMCs. The subset was: CD45RA+ positively selected. The source is a man between 18 and 35 years old in good health. Some clones in this sample may be carry-over from other donors' samples.

This clone was counted once. The chain has TRBV27 and TRBJ2-6; tentative D call: TRBD1 (7 bases). Germline V gene data show CDR1 as MNHEY and CDR2 as SMNVEV (reference sequence). The germline V and J ends were trimmed by 5 bases and 0 bases, with 17 bases remaining between them. The CDR3 length is 18 residues. As DNA, the CDR3 is TGTGCCAGCAGTAGGCGGGACAGACTAAGCTCTGGGGCCAACGTCCTGACTTTC. Its translation is CASSRRDRLSSGANVLTF.

The chain employs TRBV28 and TRBJ1-2; D gene unclear. Germline CDR1 MDHEN, CDR2 SYDVKM. The CDR3 has 13 amino acids. The V and J ends lost 4 bases and 8 bases respectively, with 14 bases between them. CDR3 sequence (DNA): TGTGCCAGCAGTTCCCGATCGTGGGGAGGCTACACCTTC. Its translation is CASSSRSWGGYTF.

In regard to this clone: Other DNA sequences in the sample encode the same CDR3. The chain links TRBV7-2 to TRBJ2-3; 7 positions match TRBD2. The germline gives CDR1 SGHTA, CDR2 FQGNSA. This CDR3 spans 15 amino acids. After removal of 2 bases from V and 0 bases from J, the junction contained 2 bases not matched to a gene. DNA for the CDR3: TGTGCCAGCAGCTTACTAGCGGCTAGCACAGATACGCAGTATTTT. Translation gives CASSLLAASTDTQYF.

The chain recombines TRBV7-9 with TRBJ1-5; 7 nucleotides line up with TRBD1. V lost 7 bases, J lost 4 bases, and 7 bases stayed unmatched. The germline gives CDR1 SEHNR, CDR2 FQNEAQ (reference sequence). The CDR3 is 14 residues long. CDR3 bases: TGTGCCAGCATGCAAGGACAGGTAAATCAGCCCCAGCATTTT. Its translation: CASMQGQVNQPQHF.

In this sample, this clone turned up once. The chain links TRBV28 to TRBJ2-1; tentative D call: TRBD1 (6 bases). CDR1 is MDHEN, CDR2 SYDVKM, per germline. Trimming took 6 bases from V and 3 from J, leaving 21 bases between them. The CDR3 has 17 residues. CDR3 nucleotides: TGTGCCAGCAGAACTCTTACAGGGATGTCTATCTACAATGAGCAGTTCTTC. Translating it yields CASRTLTGMSIYNEQFF. Filled out from reference TRBV28 and TRBJ2-1, the complete variable domain reads DVKVTQSSRYLVKRTGEKVFLECVQDMDHENMFWYRQDPGLGLRLIYFSYDVKMKEKGDIPEGYSVSREKKERFSLILESASTNQTSMYLCASRTLTGMSIYNEQFFGPGTRLTVL.

This chain connects TRBV7-9 to TRBJ1-4; a possible D gene is TRBD1 (6 bases). CDR1 is SEHNR, CDR2 FQNEAQ, per germline (reference sequence). The CDR3 length is 15 residues. Trimming left V 6 bases short and J 10 bases short, with 21 bases between. The DNA for the CDR3 is TGTGCCAGCAGACTTTTCGACAGGAGTCCTTCAAAACTGTTTTTT. Its protein is CASRLFDRSPSKLFF.

The rearrangement links TRBV10-1 to TRBJ2-7; 8 positions agree with TRBD1. Trimming cost V 6 bases and J 3 bases; bases outside gene matches: 13. Germline CDR1 and CDR2: WNHNN and SYGVQD (reference sequence). The CDR3 runs to 16 residues. The CDR3 nucleotides read TGCGCCAGCAGCGATCACACAGGGGGAGAGAACTACGAGCAGTACTTC. Its translation: CASSDHTGGENYEQYF.

CDR3 coding DNA: TGTGCCAGCAGCTTAGGCCGACAGAGAGAGACCCAGTACTTC. Its protein is CASSLGRQRETQYF. This chain connects TRBV13 to TRBJ2-5; D is perhaps TRBD1 (5 bases). The length of the CDR3 is 14 residues. The germline V and J ends were trimmed by 0 bases and 4 bases, with 9 bases remaining between them. Germline V gives CDR1 PRHDT, CDR2 FYEKMQ (reference sequence). Drawing the rest from reference TRBV13 and TRBJ2-5, the complete variable domain is AAGVIQSPRHLIKEKRETATLKCYPIPRHDTVYWYQQGPGQDPQFLISFYEKMQSDKGSIPDRFSAQQFSDYHSELNMSSLELGDSALYFCASSLGRQRETQYFGPGTRLLVL.

This rearrangement joins TRBV29-1 to TRBJ1-5; D gene unclear. The CDR3 runs to 12 residues. Germline V CDR1 and CDR2: SQVTM, ANQGSEA. The germline V and J ends were trimmed by 4 bases and 5 bases, with 9 bases remaining between them. This CDR3 reads CSVGSFDQPQHF. For the CDR3, the DNA is TGCAGCGTTGGGAGTTTCGATCAGCCCCAGCATTTT.

This rearrangement joins TRBV5-1 to TRBJ2-2; 9 bases align to TRBD2. CDR1 is SGHRS, CDR2 YFSETQ, per germline. This CDR3 is 16 amino acids long. J gave up 4 bases and V 1 base, and 5 bases lay outside the gene matches. The DNA of the CDR3 is TGCGCCAGCAGCTTGCCCATAGCGGGAGCCACCGGGGAGCTGTTTTTT. It codes for CASSLPIAGATGELFF.

The V and J genes are TRBV7-9 and TRBJ1-3, with a possible D match to TRBD1 (6 bases). Germline V gene data show CDR1 as SEHNR and CDR2 as FQNEAQ (reference sequence). V was cut by 6 bases and J by 0 bases, with 9 bases left in between. CDR3 length: 14 residues. The CDR3 is CASRGGLSGNTIYF. The CDR3 bases are TGTGCCAGCAGGGGGGGGCTCTCTGGAAACACCATATATTTT.

The chain combines TRBV27 with TRBJ2-5, with a weak D call TRBD2 (5 bases). V was pared by 7 bases and J by 5 bases, with 14 bases between. The CDR3 is made up of 13 amino acids. Per germline, CDR1 MNHEY and CDR2 SMNVEV (reference sequence). CDR3 region: CASTYVGGETQYF. CDR3 DNA sequence: TGTGCCAGCACCTACGTGGGCGGGGAGACCCAGTACTTC.

With regard to this clone: Within the sample, other DNA sequences also encode this same CDR3. The J gene is TRBJ2-7, the V gene TRBV5-1; 7 positions match TRBD1. The V segment lost 4 bases and the J segment 1 base; nucleotides outside the gene matches: 5. Germline V gene lookup returns CDR1 SGHRS and CDR2 YFSETQ. The CDR3 consists of 14 residues. In DNA, the CDR3 is TGCGCCAGCAGCCCTCTGGGACAGTCCTACGAGCAGTACTTC. It specifies CASSPLGQSYEQYF. Variable domain in full (rest from reference TRBV5-1 and TRBJ2-7): KAGVTQTPRYLIKTRGQQVTLSCSPISGHRSVSWYQQTPGQGLQFLFEYFSETQRNKGNFPGRFSGRQFSNSRSEMNVSTLELGDSALYLCASSPLGQSYEQYFGPGTRLTVT.

The rearrangement links TRBV11-3 to TRBJ1-2; D is ambiguous. The CDR3 spans 12 residues. CDR1 and CDR2 from the germline V gene are SGHNT and YENEEA. V shed 1 base and J shed 7 bases, with 7 bases lying between them. CDR3 region: CASSLGGFGYTF. The CDR3 DNA sequence: TGTGCCAGCAGCTTAGGCGGTTTTGGCTACACCTTC.

The DNA for the CDR3 is TGCGCCAGCAGTGAGTCGTGGCGGGGGGCCAACGTCCTGACTTTC. As protein: CASSESWRGANVLTF. V and J are TRBV10-2 and TRBJ2-6; no firm D call. This CDR3 spans 15 amino acids. V was cut by 0 bases and J by 4 bases, with 7 bases left in between. Germline V gene data show CDR1 as WSHSY and CDR2 as SAAADI.

The gene calls are TRBV18 and TRBJ2-7; perhaps TRBD1 as D (6 bases). V was pared by 2 bases and J by 7 bases, with 18 bases between. This CDR3 is built from 15 residues. CDR1 is KGHSH and CDR2 is LQKENI in the germline V gene. Here the CDR3 reads CASSPLGHGEVEQYF. DNA for the CDR3: TGTGCCAGCTCACCATTGGGACACGGAGAGGTGGAGCAGTACTTC. Drawing the rest from reference TRBV18 and TRBJ2-7, the complete variable domain is NAGVMQNPRHLVRRRGQEARLRCSPMKGHSHVYWYRQLPEEGLKFMVYLQKENIIDESGMPKERFSAEFPKEGPSILRIQQVVRGDSAAYFCASSPLGHGEVEQYFGPGTRLTVT.

V usage is TRBV19 and J usage is TRBJ2-1, with a possible D match to TRBD2 (5 bases). The CDR3 loop spans 12 amino acids. The V end lost 5 bases, the J end lost 9 bases, and 11 bases lay between the germline ends. Germline-derived CDR1 and CDR2 are LNHDA and SQIVND (reference sequence). CDR3 coding DNA: TGTGCCAGTAGTGTTCAGGCGGGTGAGCAGTTCTTC. It encodes CASSVQAGEQFF.

The chain carries TRBV7-8 and TRBJ2-3; D is undetermined. V lost 2 bases, J lost 5 bases, and 11 bases lay in between. In germline, CDR1 is SGHVS, CDR2 FQNEAQ. The CDR3 covers 14 residues. Here the CDR3 reads CASSLFTAGDTQYF. CDR3 nucleotides: TGTGCCAGCAGCTTATTTACAGCTGGAGATACGCAGTATTTT.